The clone carrying this TCR beta chain has at least ten counts. The data were obtained in a study of HIV-infected patients and healthy controls. One entry per CDR3 protein results from TCRdb running MiXCR on the 5' RACE reads. The table lists around 62,000 distinct CDR3 sequences, about 19% of them singletons. The sample comprised CD4+ T cells from blood. This sequence was found in a human donor in good health.

The CDR3 DNA reads as TGTGCCAGTAGCCCTTCTCGGGAGGCCACAGATACGCAGTATTTT. It specifies CASSPSREATDTQYF. This chain joins TRBV19 and TRBJ2-3; 7 bases line up with TRBD2. CDR3 length: 15 amino acids. V gave up 6 bases and J gave up 2 bases; unmatched junction bases: 8. Per germline, CDR1 LNHDA and CDR2 SQIVND (reference sequence).